This T cell receptor (beta chain) was identified in a study of blood T cell repertoires in COVID-19. The wider study: The United States, Italy and Spain supplied acute and convalescent COVID-19 samples. T cells, B-cell-depleted T cells, or PBMCs supplied cDNA or gDNA.

The germline V and J ends were trimmed by 0 bases and 4 bases, with 3 bases remaining between them. This CDR3 region has 12 residues. In the original workflow: The assay estimated nucleated cells by amplifying reference gene primers. Repertoires were generated with immunoSEQ multiplex PCR, while TCRdb's copy carries only in-frame clones and drops some. That table gives V, J and clone size, and the DNA gave D and trimming. The data hold approximately 160,000 clones, with roughly nine tenths observed a single time. This sequence originates from a woman aged 70-85 years with acute or convalescent COVID-19. The rearrangement links TRBV12-3 or TRBV12-4 to TRBJ1-2; D is unclear. Sequenced material: peripheral blood. CDR3 region: CASSLAVYGYTF. The CDR3 region has the DNA TGTGCCAGCAGTTTAGCCGTCTATGGCTACACCTTC.